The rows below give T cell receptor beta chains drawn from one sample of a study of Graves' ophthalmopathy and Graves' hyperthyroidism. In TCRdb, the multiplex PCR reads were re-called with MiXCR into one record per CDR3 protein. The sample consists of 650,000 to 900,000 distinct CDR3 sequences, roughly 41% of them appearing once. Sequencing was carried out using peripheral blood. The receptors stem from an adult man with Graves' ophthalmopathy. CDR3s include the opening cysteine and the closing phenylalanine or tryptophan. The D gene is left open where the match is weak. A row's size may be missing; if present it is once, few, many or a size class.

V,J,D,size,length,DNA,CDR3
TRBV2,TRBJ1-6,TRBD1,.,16,TGTGCCAGCAGTTTGCCCGCGACAGGGGCGAATTCACCCCTCCACTTT,CASSLPATGANSPLHF
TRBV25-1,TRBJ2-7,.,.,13,TGTGCCAGCCAGGACCCACTGGTATACGAGCAGTACTTC,CASQDPLVYEQYF
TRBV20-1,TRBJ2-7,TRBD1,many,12,TGCAGTGCTATGGACAGGGGAAATGCGCAGTACTTC,CSAMDRGNAQYF
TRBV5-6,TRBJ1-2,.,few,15,TGTGCCAGCAGTCATGACCGATTAGCTAACTATGGCTACACCTTC,CASSHDRLANYGYTF
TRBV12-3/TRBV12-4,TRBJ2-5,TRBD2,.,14,TGTGCCAGCAGTTACTCAGCGGGGGAAGAGACCCAGTACTTC,CASSYSAGEETQYF
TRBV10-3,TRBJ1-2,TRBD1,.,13,TGTGCCATCAGATCTAGACAGGGGGATGGCTACACCTTC,CAIRSRQGDGYTF
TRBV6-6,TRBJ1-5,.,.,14,TGTGCCAGCACTACAGGACTGATCAATCAGCCCCAGCATTTT,CASTTGLINQPQHF
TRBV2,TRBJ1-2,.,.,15,TGTGCCAGCAGTGACCCCTATGACGGAACCTATGGCTACACCTTC,CASSDPYDGTYGYTF
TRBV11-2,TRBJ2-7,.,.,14,TGTGCCAGCAGCCGCTCGGACAACTCCTACGAGCAGTACTTC,CASSRSDNSYEQYF
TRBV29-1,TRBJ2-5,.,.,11,TGCAGCTTGGCCCACCAAGGGACCCAGTACTTC,CSLAHQGTQYF
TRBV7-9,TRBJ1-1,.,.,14,TGTGCCAGCAGCCAAGAGGGGAGGCACACTGAAGCTTTCTTT,CASSQEGRHTEAFF
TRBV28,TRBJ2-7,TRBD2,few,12,TGTGCCAGCAGTTTCGGGGGGGACGAGCAGTACTTC,CASSFGGDEQYF
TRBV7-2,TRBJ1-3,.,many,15,TGTGCCAGCAGTACAGCGGGGTTCTCTGGAAACACCATATATTTT,CASSTAGFSGNTIYF
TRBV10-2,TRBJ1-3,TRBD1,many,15,TGTGCCAGCAAACTGGGACAGGACTCTGGAAACACCATATATTTT,CASKLGQDSGNTIYF
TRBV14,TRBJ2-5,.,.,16,TGTGCCAGCAGCCGCACTCTGATGGGGCTACAAGAGACCCAGTACTTC,CASSRTLMGLQETQYF